This TCR beta chain emerged from a study of STAT3 mutations in large granular lymphocyte leukemia. Broader study findings: At least one immunodominant TCR beta clonotype appeared in every T-cell large granular lymphocyte leukemia patient.

Turning to this clone: Its specificity is unknown.

This CDR3 is built from 14 residues. In germline, CDR1 is LNHDA, CDR2 SQIVND (reference sequence). Trimming pared 3 bases from V and 2 bases from J, leaving 11 bases between. TCRdb keeps only in-frame clones here, not all; method: immunoSEQ multiplex PCR. The sample gives around 13,000 clones, about 92% of which show up once; around a third is in the top ten. The sample taken for sequencing was peripheral blood mononuclear cells. The chain employs TRBV19 and TRBJ2-7; TRBD2 might be the D (6 bases). This TCR was recovered from a man aged 35-49 years with T-cell large granular lymphocyte leukemia. Some clones in this sample may be carry-over from other donors' samples. The CDR3 bases are TGTGCCAGTAGTATTTCCGGGGGAGCCTACGAGCAGTACTTC. It encodes CASSISGGAYEQYF. Based on the CDR3 plus reference TRBV19 and TRBJ2-7, the full variable domain is DGGITQSPKYLFRKEGQNVTLSCEQNLNHDAMYWYRQDPGQGLRLIYYSQIVNDFQKGDIAEGYSVSREKKESFPLTVTSAQKNPTAFYLCASSISGGAYEQYFGPGTRLTVT.